This entry features one T cell receptor (beta chain) sequence. This sample was taken from a study of blood T cell repertoires in COVID-19. Across the study: From T cells, B-cell-depleted T cells, or PBMCs came the material, which was cDNA or gDNA.

Germline V lookup: CDR1 SGHAT, CDR2 FQNNGV. V was cut by 0 bases and J by 11 bases, with 19 bases left in between. CDR3 length: 15 residues. The method was immunoSEQ multiplex PCR; TCRdb's version includes in-frame clones alone and lacks a portion of them. The table has 97,000 or so clones, approximately 85% seen once. The sequenced sample consisted of peripheral blood. This clonotype originated in a man between 35 and 55 years old with active or convalescent COVID-19. V usage is TRBV11-2 and J usage is TRBJ1-2, with D maybe TRBD1 (5 bases). The CDR3: CASSLDSGLTVPYTF. CDR3 nucleotides: TGTGCCAGCAGCTTAGATTCGGGCTTGACAGTTCCTTACACCTTC.